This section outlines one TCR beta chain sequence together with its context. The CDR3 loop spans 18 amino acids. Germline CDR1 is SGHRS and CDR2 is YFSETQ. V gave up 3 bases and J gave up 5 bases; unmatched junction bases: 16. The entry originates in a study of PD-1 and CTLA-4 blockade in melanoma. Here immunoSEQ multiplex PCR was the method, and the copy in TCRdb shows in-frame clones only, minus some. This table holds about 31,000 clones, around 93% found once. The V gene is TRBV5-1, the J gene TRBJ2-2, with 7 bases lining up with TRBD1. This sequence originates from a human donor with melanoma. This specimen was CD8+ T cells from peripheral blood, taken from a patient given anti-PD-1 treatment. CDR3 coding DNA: TGCGCCAGCAGCTCCCCCCCCTTTGACAGGGTTTTTACCGGGGAGCTGTTTTTT. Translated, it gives CASSSPPFDRVFTGELFF. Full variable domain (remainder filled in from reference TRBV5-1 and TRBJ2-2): KAGVTQTPRYLIKTRGQQVTLSCSPISGHRSVSWYQQTPGQGLQFLFEYFSETQRNKGNFPGRFSGRQFSNSRSEMNVSTLELGDSALYLCASSSPPFDRVFTGELFFGEGSRLTVL.